This TCR beta chain was sequenced for a study of OX40 agonist ivuxolimab in advanced cancers. Germline V gene lookup returns CDR1 WSHSY and CDR2 SAAADI. Trimming cost V 6 bases and J 0 bases, with 7 bases left between them. This CDR3 spans 13 amino acids. At baseline, cycle 4 day 1, and cycle 7 day 1, blood was sampled. Some clones are missing from TCRdb's copy, which holds only in-frame ones; the method was immunoSEQ multiplex PCR. The sample consists of tens of thousands of clones, 81% of them appearing once. V is TRBV10-2 and J is TRBJ2-3; D is ambiguous. This material consisted of CD4+ or CD8+ T cells sorted from blood, taken in a trial of the OX40 agonist ivuxolimab. The clonotype comes from an adult with an advanced solid tumor such as melanoma, head and neck, liver or kidney cancer. The CDR3, as DNA: TGCGCCAGCAGCGTGACTAGCACAGATACGCAGTATTTT. This encodes CASSVTSTDTQYF.